Listed below are T cell receptor beta chains from one sample, sequenced in a study of T cells in localized non-small cell lung cancer. Assay: immunoSEQ multiplex PCR; the TCRdb copy retains only in-frame clones and omits some. Counted here are more than 30,000 clones, more than 75% occurring once; the ten biggest clones make up less than 5%. The source was peripheral blood, collected before any cancer treatment. The receptors originated from a male donor aged 60 or over with stage III lung adenocarcinoma. Both conserved end residues are part of each CDR3. Each record gives: V gene, CDR3 length, J gene, CDR3 protein.

TRBV27	15	TRBJ2-5	CASSFGGALQETQYF
TRBV9	14	TRBJ1-3	CASSGGSPGNTIYF
TRBV10-3	14	TRBJ1-6	CAISENIDNSPLHF
TRBV19	16	TRBJ1-5	CASKLDRLGRGQPQHF
TRBV15	13	TRBJ1-5	CATDPGNNQPQHF
TRBV7-2	14	TRBJ1-3	CASSLVGQRGTIYF
TRBV7-9	13	TRBJ2-7	CASSLDVEYEQYF
TRBV19	17	TRBJ2-1	CASSGDPGTGNYNEQFF
TRBV5-5	14	TRBJ1-1	CASSFDGQGADAFF
TRBV9	15	TRBJ1-4	CASSVGPGANEKLFF
TRBV9	18	TRBJ1-3	CASSPLPDRFSSGNTIYF
TRBV6-5	14	TRBJ2-2	CASSSPWQGGELFF
TRBV5-4	15	TRBJ1-3	CASSLEQVAGNTIYF
TRBV19	14	TRBJ2-1	CASRNSGGREEQFF
TRBV29-1	13	TRBJ1-5	CSGRDSEKGPQHF
TRBV18	17	TRBJ1-1	CASSPRSQHGGGTEAFF
TRBV6-5	14	TRBJ1-5	CASSPLEIERPQHF
TRBV10-1	12	TRBJ1-2	CASSEGSYGYTF
TRBV11-2	15	TRBJ1-1	CASSPFRVRNTEAFF
TRBV7-8	16	TRBJ1-3	CASSPRTGSSGNTIYF
TRBV11-3	14	TRBJ2-1	CASSLAPAGGRLFF
TRBV6-1	13	TRBJ1-5	CASSLYEDQPQHF
TRBV5-1	16	TRBJ1-4	CASSLAPPGANEKLFF
TRBV19	14	TRBJ2-7	CASSMMEGAGEQYF
TRBV30	13	TRBJ1-2	CAWHRDGDYGYTF
TRBV12-5	14	TRBJ1-4	CASGTTGVGEKLFF
TRBV29-1	11	TRBJ1-2	CSVDVRDGYTF
TRBV14	15	TRBJ2-3	CASSQRDGYYDTQYF
TRBV5-1	13	TRBJ1-2	CASSLDDGGYYTF
TRBV5-1	13	TRBJ1-2	CASSLALRFPYTF
TRBV7-2	16	TRBJ1-3	CASSLPGTTAGNTIYF
TRBV28	13	TRBJ1-2	CASSLNRVGGYTF
TRBV7-9	14	TRBJ2-7	CASSLESRGSEQYF
TRBV5-4	13	TRBJ2-7	CASSLDRAGEQYF
TRBV7-9	14	TRBJ1-1	CASSPSRWVTEAFF
TRBV5-4	16	TRBJ1-6	CASSRSSGQGYSPLHF
TRBV7-6	14	TRBJ2-1	CASSLESSSYEQFF
TRBV30	13	TRBJ1-5	CAWAIATNQPQHF
TRBV6-5	13	TRBJ1-2	CASSDNLGDGYTF
TRBV21-1	13	TRBJ2-5	CASSKEPGGSQYF
TRBV6-1	17	TRBJ2-5	CASSDGLRSGATETQYF
TRBV4-1	16	TRBJ2-3	CASSQEPSGSTDTQYF
TRBV2	13	TRBJ1-1	CASSEVRDTEAFF
TRBV13	13	TRBJ1-2	CASSVDRVDGYTF
TRBV2	12	TRBJ1-1	CASNWGYTEAFF
TRBV2	14	TRBJ1-2	CASSLLQGDYGYTF
TRBV5-5	16	TRBJ2-7	CASSLDGSGSSYEQYF
TRBV5-1	13	TRBJ1-2	CASSLTGTYGYTF